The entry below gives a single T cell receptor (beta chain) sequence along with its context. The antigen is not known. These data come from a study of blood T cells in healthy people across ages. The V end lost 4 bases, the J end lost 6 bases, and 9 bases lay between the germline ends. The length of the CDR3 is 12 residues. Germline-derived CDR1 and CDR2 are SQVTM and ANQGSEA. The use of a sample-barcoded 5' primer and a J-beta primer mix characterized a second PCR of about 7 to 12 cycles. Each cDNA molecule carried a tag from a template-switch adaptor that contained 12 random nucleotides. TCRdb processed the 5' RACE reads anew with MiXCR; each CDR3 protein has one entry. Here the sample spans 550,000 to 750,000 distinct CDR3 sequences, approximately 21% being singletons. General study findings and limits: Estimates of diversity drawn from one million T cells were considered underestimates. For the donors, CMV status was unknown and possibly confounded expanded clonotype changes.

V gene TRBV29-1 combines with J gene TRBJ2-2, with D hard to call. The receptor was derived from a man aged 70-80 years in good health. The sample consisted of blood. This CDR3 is CSVGAAAGELFF. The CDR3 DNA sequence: TGCAGCGTTGGTGCAGCCGCCGGGGAGCTGTTTTTT.